This entry features one T cell receptor beta chain sequence. This specimen belongs to a study of T cells expressing NK-cell markers. Making the TCR beta cDNA relied on 5'RACE template switching with UMIs. Using the 5' RACE reads, TCRdb records one entry per CDR3 protein without DNA. The listing contains some 300,000 distinct CDR3 sequences. The sequencing sample was made of blood T cells: a sorted CD56 or NKG2C T cell subset, CD4+ or CD8+ T cells, or bulk PBMC T cells (not recorded which). This TCR was sampled from a man aged 18 to 35 in good health.

The CDR3 reads CASSLQGRQPQHF. This chain connects TRBV5-1 to TRBJ1-5; TCRdb names TRBD1, which stays unverified in the absence of DNA. CDR1 and CDR2 from the germline V gene are SGHRS and YFSETQ. The CDR3 runs to 13 residues.